The subject of this entry is one TCR beta chain. With two-round multiplex PCR, TCR beta CDR3 sequences were amplified from genomic DNA. Primers specific to each TRBV and TRBJ gene were used in first-round PCR. TCRdb itself ran the multiplex PCR reads through MiXCR, one entry per CDR3 protein. The table includes 20,000 to 25,000 distinct CDR3 sequences, about 36% detected once. Collection of peripheral blood, in a volume of 5.5 to 7.5 milliliters, was performed at each of two time points. These data are taken from a study of prognosis after radiotherapy for stage I lung cancer. About the study: Enrolled patients (around 14 men, more than 5 women) had a median age of about 72 years and an age range of roughly 50 to 85 years. Radiotherapy was SBRT in 3 to 5 fractions with a biologically effective dose of at least 100 Gy.

The CDR3 extends over 16 amino acids. Germline V lookup: CDR1 DFQATT, CDR2 SNEGSKA (reference sequence). V was pared by 1 base and J by 5 bases, with 12 bases of the junction left unmatched. The sequencing used PBMCs, collected before or after stereotactic body radiation therapy (not recorded which). This clonotype was obtained from a donor of 50 years or more with non-small cell lung cancer. The chain joins TRBV20-1 to TRBJ2-7; 9 bases are a match to TRBD2. Here the CDR3 reads CSARGELGTSFHEQYF. CDR3 sequence (DNA): TGCAGTGCTAGAGGGGAGCTAGGGACTAGCTTCCACGAGCAGTACTTC.